A selection of T cell receptor beta chains follows, all from one sample in a study of beta chain features in type 1 diabetes. Data came from immunoSEQ multiplex PCR; TCRdb stores just in-frame clones and leaves some out. This table has 350,000 to 400,000 clones, over 12% appearing once. Sequencing used naive CD4+ T cells from blood. All receptors come from a woman aged 18-35 years in good health. CDR3s include the opening cysteine and the closing phenylalanine or tryptophan. A D gene is named only where the DNA matches it firmly. Clone size, where shown, is once, few, many, or a class for clones that have expanded.

clone size,D gene,J gene,V gene,CDR3 protein,CDR3 DNA
.,.,TRBJ2-1,TRBV21-1,CASSKQPRGTTYNEQFF,TGTGCCAGCAGCAAACAGCCTCGCGGGACTACCTACAATGAGCAGTTCTTC
few,TRBD1,TRBJ2-7,TRBV7-9,CASSSRQGRNEQYF,TGTGCCAGCAGCTCCCGACAGGGGCGGAACGAGCAGTACTTC
.,TRBD2,TRBJ2-1,TRBV10-3,CAISEWRGLAGGDNEQFF,TGTGCCATCAGTGAGTGGAGGGGACTAGCGGGAGGGGACAATGAGCAGTTCTTC
once,.,TRBJ2-7,TRBV15,CATSRGPSDYEQYF,TGTGCCACCAGCAGAGGCCCTAGCGACTACGAGCAGTACTTC
.,.,TRBJ1-4,TRBV28,CASSTGGVEKLFF,TGTGCCAGCTCGACGGGGGGTGTCGAAAAACTGTTTTTT
few,TRBD1,TRBJ1-2,TRBV5-1,CASGGQGINYGYTF,TGCGCCAGCGGGGGACAGGGAATTAACTATGGCTACACCTTC
.,.,TRBJ2-7,TRBV13,CASSLAGMFEQYF,TGTGCCAGCAGCTTAGCGGGAATGTTCGAGCAGTACTTC
.,TRBD2,TRBJ2-7,TRBV7-2,CASSGEGLANYEQYF,TGTGCCAGCAGCGGAGAAGGACTAGCGAACTACGAGCAGTACTTC
once,TRBD2,TRBJ2-7,TRBV5-1,CASSGSGLGYEQYF,TGCGCCAGCAGCGGCTCGGGACTAGGGTACGAGCAGTACTTC
.,TRBD2,TRBJ2-3,TRBV7-9,CASSPGGGRTDTQYF,TGTGCCAGCAGCCCCGGGGGGGGACGCACAGATACGCAGTATTTT
few,TRBD1,TRBJ2-1,TRBV7-9,CASSFAPDRNEQFF,TGTGCCAGCAGCTTTGCTCCGGACAGGAATGAGCAGTTCTTC
few,.,TRBJ2-5,TRBV15,CATSRVQETQYF,TGTGCCACCAGCAGAGTACAAGAGACCCAGTACTTC
.,TRBD2,TRBJ2-1,TRBV7-2,CASSRLAGDYNEQFF,TGTGCCAGCAGCAGACTAGCGGGAGACTACAATGAGCAGTTCTTC